The rows below give T cell receptor beta chains drawn from one sample of a study of T cell repertoires in ileal Crohn's disease. Sequenced by immunoSEQ multiplex PCR; TCRdb stores in-frame clones only, minus some. Seen here are about 3,700 clones, just over 70% observed once, and the top ten hold roughly 8.3%. The source material was ileal tissue. The receptor source for this set is an adult with Crohn's disease. Each CDR3 is given with its conserved first and last residue. The order of the fields is D gene, V gene, J gene, clone size, CDR3 DNA, CDR3 protein. The D gene is left open where the match is weak. Clone size is shown for a subset of rows, as once, few, many or a class of expanded clone.

D: -; V: TRBV20-1; J: TRBJ1-1; size: -; DNA: TGCAGTGCTACTTCCCAGACTGAAGCTTTCTTT; CDR3: CSATSQTEAFF
D: -; V: TRBV5-1; J: TRBJ2-1; size: -; DNA: TGCGCCAGCAGCTTGGCGGGTAACCATAATGAGCAGTTCTTC; CDR3: CASSLAGNHNEQFF
D: TRBD2; V: TRBV7-9; J: TRBJ2-2; size: few; DNA: TGTGCCAGCAGCCGATCTAGCGGGGGGGCACCCGGGGAGCTGTTTTTT; CDR3: CASSRSSGGAPGELFF
D: -; V: TRBV6-1; J: TRBJ2-7; size: -; DNA: TGTGCCAGCAGTGCTAGATCCGGGGCCTACGAGCAGTACTTC; CDR3: CASSARSGAYEQYF
D: -; V: TRBV5-1; J: TRBJ2-7; size: -; DNA: TGCGCCAGCAGGACCGACAGTTACGAGCAGTACTTC; CDR3: CASRTDSYEQYF
D: -; V: TRBV6-4; J: TRBJ2-1; size: -; DNA: TGTGCCAGCAGTCTGGCCGCAGGGGCCAATGAGCAGTTCTTC; CDR3: CASSLAAGANEQFF
D: TRBD1; V: TRBV5-1; J: TRBJ1-2; size: -; DNA: TGCGCCAGCAGCACCACCTGGACAGGGCGCGGCTACACCTTC; CDR3: CASSTTWTGRGYTF
D: -; V: TRBV9; J: TRBJ2-3; size: few; DNA: TGTGCCAGCAGCGTAGGGGCAGGGGGCACAGATACGCAGTATTTT; CDR3: CASSVGAGGTDTQYF
D: -; V: TRBV15; J: TRBJ2-1; size: -; DNA: TGTGCCACCAGCAGTAGCCACAATGAGCAGTTCTTC; CDR3: CATSSSHNEQFF
D: -; V: TRBV28; J: TRBJ2-1; size: -; DNA: TGTGCCTCACTAGCAGGAGCGAATGAGCAGTTCTTC; CDR3: CASLAGANEQFF
D: -; V: TRBV2; J: TRBJ2-1; size: -; DNA: TGTGCCAGCAGTGACGGTTGGAGCCAGGGGTCGTCTAATGAGCAGTTCTTC; CDR3: CASSDGWSQGSSNEQFF
D: TRBD2; V: TRBV2; J: TRBJ2-5; size: -; DNA: TGTGCCAGCACGACTAGCGGGAGTGAGACCCAGTACTTC; CDR3: CASTTSGSETQYF
D: TRBD1; V: TRBV15; J: TRBJ2-2; size: -; DNA: TGTGCCACCAGCCCCCGGACAGGGCACACCGGGGAGCTGTTTTTT; CDR3: CATSPRTGHTGELFF
D: TRBD2; V: TRBV5-1; J: TRBJ2-7; size: -; DNA: TGCGCCAGCAGTCGTGGACTAGCCGGGGAGCAGTACTTC; CDR3: CASSRGLAGEQYF
D: -; V: TRBV5-6; J: TRBJ1-2; size: -; DNA: TGTGCCAGCAGCACCTCCCAGGGGAAGGCTTATGGCTACACCTTC; CDR3: CASSTSQGKAYGYTF
D: -; V: TRBV18; J: TRBJ2-5; size: few; DNA: TGTGCCAGCTCACCGCGGCAGGGAAGAGGTCAAGAGACCCAGTACTTC; CDR3: CASSPRQGRGQETQYF
D: TRBD2; V: TRBV5-4; J: TRBJ2-5; size: -; DNA: TGTGCCAGCAGCTCGCCTATTAGCGGGGGGATGGAGACCCAGTACTTC; CDR3: CASSSPISGGMETQYF
D: TRBD2; V: TRBV7-9; J: TRBJ2-2; size: -; DNA: TGTGCCAGCAGCCACAGGGTTAGCGGGAGGGCCGCCGGGGAGCTGTTTTTT; CDR3: CASSHRVSGRAAGELFF
D: -; V: TRBV18; J: TRBJ1-4; size: few; DNA: TGTGCCAGCTCACCACCGGGGCAGGGAGGTGAAAAACTGTTTTTT; CDR3: CASSPPGQGGEKLFF
D: TRBD2; V: TRBV5-4; J: TRBJ2-2; size: few; DNA: TGTGCCAGCAGCTTTCGACTAGCGGGAGACACCGGGGAGCTGTTTTTT; CDR3: CASSFRLAGDTGELFF
D: -; V: TRBV27; J: TRBJ2-6; size: -; DNA: TGTGCCAGCAGTCGTGCGTATCCTGGGCTACAAAGTCGGGCCAACGTCCTGACTTTC; CDR3: CASSRAYPGLQSRANVLTF
D: TRBD1; V: TRBV9; J: TRBJ1-4; size: -; DNA: TGTGCCAGCAGCGAGGGGACAGGGAATAATGAAAAACTGTTTTTT; CDR3: CASSEGTGNNEKLFF
D: TRBD1; V: TRBV30; J: TRBJ1-2; size: -; DNA: TGTGCCTGGGGACAGGCGTATGGCTACACCTTC; CDR3: CAWGQAYGYTF
D: -; V: TRBV11-2; J: TRBJ2-1; size: few; DNA: TGTGCCAGCAGCTTAGCGCTAGCGATAGGCCATGAGCAGTTCTTC; CDR3: CASSLALAIGHEQFF
D: -; V: TRBV5-1; J: TRBJ1-2; size: -; DNA: TGCGCCAGCAGCTTAAACAGGGATGGCTACACCTTC; CDR3: CASSLNRDGYTF
D: TRBD2; V: TRBV28; J: TRBJ2-5; size: -; DNA: TGTGCCAGCAGTTTCTTTCCTACTAGCGGGAGCGTAGAGACCCAGTACTTC; CDR3: CASSFFPTSGSVETQYF
D: -; V: TRBV29-1; J: TRBJ1-2; size: -; DNA: TGCAGCGTCCGTCCGGGCCCAGGGTGGGCGAATGGCTACACCTTC; CDR3: CSVRPGPGWANGYTF
D: -; V: TRBV30; J: TRBJ2-7; size: -; DNA: TGTGCCTGGAGTACTCAAAGCGAGCAGTACTTC; CDR3: CAWSTQSEQYF
D: -; V: TRBV25-1; J: TRBJ2-3; size: -; DNA: TGTGCCAGCAGTAGCGTGGGTTGGGGCACAGATACGCAGTATTTT; CDR3: CASSSVGWGTDTQYF
D: -; V: TRBV5-5; J: TRBJ2-3; size: few; DNA: TGTGCCAGCAGCTTGGTGGCAGGGGGGAGCACAGATACGCAGTATTTT; CDR3: CASSLVAGGSTDTQYF
D: -; V: TRBV5-1; J: TRBJ2-1; size: few; DNA: TGCGCCAGCAGCCAACCCTCGCGAACTGCGAGCGATGAGCAGTTCTTC; CDR3: CASSQPSRTASDEQFF
D: TRBD1; V: TRBV27; J: TRBJ2-1; size: -; DNA: TGTGCCAGCAAATATCGGACAGGGAATTACAATGAGCAGTTCTTC; CDR3: CASKYRTGNYNEQFF
D: TRBD1; V: TRBV28; J: TRBJ1-2; size: -; DNA: TGTGCCAGCAGTTTCGAGGCCAGGGGGCGAAACTATGGCTACACCTTC; CDR3: CASSFEARGRNYGYTF
D: TRBD1; V: TRBV30; J: TRBJ2-3; size: -; DNA: TGTGCCTGGAAAACGACAGGGGCCACAGATACGCAGTATTTT; CDR3: CAWKTTGATDTQYF
D: TRBD1; V: TRBV10-1; J: TRBJ2-1; size: -; DNA: TGCGCCAGCAGCCGGGACAGGGTGGCCCATGAGCAGTTCTTC; CDR3: CASSRDRVAHEQFF
D: TRBD1; V: TRBV9; J: TRBJ1-2; size: -; DNA: TGTGCCAGCAGCTTACCACAGGGGGTAGATGGCTACACCTTC; CDR3: CASSLPQGVDGYTF
D: -; V: TRBV5-1; J: TRBJ1-6; size: few; DNA: TGCGCCAGCAGCTCGGGACACCAAACTATAGGCCAATCACCCCTCCACTTT; CDR3: CASSSGHQTIGQSPLHF
D: TRBD2; V: TRBV27; J: TRBJ2-1; size: once; DNA: TGTGCCAGCAGTTTCCAGCGGGGGATCAATGAGCAGTTCTTC; CDR3: CASSFQRGINEQFF
D: TRBD2; V: TRBV9; J: TRBJ2-5; size: few; DNA: TGTGCCAGCAGCGTAGGCGGGGGGGAGACCCAGTACTTC; CDR3: CASSVGGGETQYF
D: -; V: TRBV2; J: TRBJ2-5; size: few; DNA: TGTGCCAGCAGTGCAAGGGGGAGCCAAGAGACCCAGTACTTC; CDR3: CASSARGSQETQYF
D: TRBD2; V: TRBV6-4; J: TRBJ2-1; size: -; DNA: TGTGCCAGCATTACCCCTAGCGGGGGGACCAATGAGCAGTTCTTC; CDR3: CASITPSGGTNEQFF
D: -; V: TRBV11-3; J: TRBJ2-1; size: once; DNA: TGTGCCAGCAGCCCACGACCTTTGGGGGCAGAATCCTACAATGAGCAGTTCTTC; CDR3: CASSPRPLGAESYNEQFF
D: TRBD1; V: TRBV30; J: TRBJ1-4; size: -; DNA: TGTGCCTGGAGAAGACAGGGTCCAGGCTCTGAAAAACTGTTTTTT; CDR3: CAWRRQGPGSEKLFF
D: -; V: TRBV19; J: TRBJ1-1; size: -; DNA: TGTGCCAGTAGTAGTGGAGGGACGAACACTGAAGCTTTCTTT; CDR3: CASSSGGTNTEAFF
D: TRBD2; V: TRBV7-8; J: TRBJ2-2; size: -; DNA: TGTGCCAGCAGCCGGACTAGCGGGGGAGTGAACACCGGGGAGCTGTTTTTT; CDR3: CASSRTSGGVNTGELFF
D: TRBD1; V: TRBV7-9; J: TRBJ2-7; size: -; DNA: TGTGCCAGCAGCTCCCGACAGGGGGCCTACGAGCAGTACTTC; CDR3: CASSSRQGAYEQYF
D: -; V: TRBV2; J: TRBJ1-1; size: few; DNA: TGTGCCAGCAGTGCGGGGAGGAGGGGTGCAGTGGTAGGGACTGAAGCTTTCTTT; CDR3: CASSAGRRGAVVGTEAFF
D: TRBD1; V: TRBV7-8; J: TRBJ1-5; size: few; DNA: TGTGCCAGCAGCCGCGACAGGGGCAATCAGCCCCAGCATTTT; CDR3: CASSRDRGNQPQHF
D: TRBD1; V: TRBV7-8; J: TRBJ1-5; size: -; DNA: TGTGCCAGCAGCTTAGGGGGACAGGGCCAGCCCCAGCATTTT; CDR3: CASSLGGQGQPQHF
D: -; V: TRBV6-1; J: TRBJ1-6; size: -; DNA: TGTGCCAGCAGTGAATCATCTGGGACACCTTGGAGCTCCTATAATTCACCCCTCCACTTT; CDR3: CASSESSGTPWSSYNSPLHF
D: -; V: TRBV29-1; J: TRBJ2-4; size: -; DNA: TGCAGCGCCCCCGAGCCTGAAGGGAGGAAAAACATTCAGTACTTC; CDR3: CSAPEPEGRKNIQYF
D: -; V: TRBV18; J: TRBJ1-5; size: -; DNA: TGTGCCAGCTCACCAGAGGTTGGCAATCAGCCCCAGCATTTT; CDR3: CASSPEVGNQPQHF
D: TRBD1; V: TRBV18; J: TRBJ1-2; size: -; DNA: TGTGCCAGCTCACCCGACAGGGGCGTTGGCTACACCTTC; CDR3: CASSPDRGVGYTF
D: TRBD2; V: TRBV6-6; J: TRBJ2-3; size: -; DNA: TGTGCCAGCAGTTTTCCGACTAGCGGGAGAACAGATACGCAGTATTTT; CDR3: CASSFPTSGRTDTQYF
D: -; V: TRBV27; J: TRBJ1-1; size: -; DNA: TGTGCCAGCAGTTCCCACAGGGACCTGAACACTGAAGCTTTCTTT; CDR3: CASSSHRDLNTEAFF
D: TRBD2; V: TRBV5-6; J: TRBJ2-3; size: -; DNA: TGTGCCAGCAGCTTGGGAGCTAGCGGGGGGACCACAGATACGCAGTATTTT; CDR3: CASSLGASGGTTDTQYF
D: -; V: TRBV7-8; J: TRBJ1-4; size: -; DNA: TGTGCCAGCAGCCTACAGGGCTGGGGTGAAAAACTGTTTTTT; CDR3: CASSLQGWGEKLFF
D: TRBD1; V: TRBV10-2; J: TRBJ2-1; size: few; DNA: TGCGCCGGAGGACAGGGGACAAACAATGAGCAGTTCTTC; CDR3: CAGGQGTNNEQFF
D: TRBD1; V: TRBV29-1; J: TRBJ1-1; size: few; DNA: TGCAGCGTACTCCCGGGGACAGGGGCTATTTTGAACACTGAAGCTTTCTTT; CDR3: CSVLPGTGAILNTEAFF
D: -; V: TRBV7-2; J: TRBJ2-2; size: -; DNA: TGTGCCAGCAGCTTAGTGGCGGGGAGGAACACCGGGGAGCTGTTTTTT; CDR3: CASSLVAGRNTGELFF